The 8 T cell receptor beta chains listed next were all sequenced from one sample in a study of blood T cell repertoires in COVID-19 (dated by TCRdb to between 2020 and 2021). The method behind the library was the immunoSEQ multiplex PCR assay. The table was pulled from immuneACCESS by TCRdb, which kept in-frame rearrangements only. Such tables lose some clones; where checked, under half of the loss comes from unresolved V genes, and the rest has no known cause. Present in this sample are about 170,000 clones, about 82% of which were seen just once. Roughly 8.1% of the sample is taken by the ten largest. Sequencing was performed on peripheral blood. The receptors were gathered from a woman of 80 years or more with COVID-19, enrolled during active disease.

The CDR3 DNA reads TGTGCCACCAGTGATTCCCGTGACACCTACAATGAGCAGTTCTTC. Its translation is CATSDSRDTYNEQFF. The chain recombines TRBV24-1 with TRBJ2-1; D uncertain. Germline lookup yields CDR1 KGHDR and CDR2 SFDVKD. V was cut by 2 bases and J by 2 bases, with 9 bases left in between. The CDR3 covers 15 residues.

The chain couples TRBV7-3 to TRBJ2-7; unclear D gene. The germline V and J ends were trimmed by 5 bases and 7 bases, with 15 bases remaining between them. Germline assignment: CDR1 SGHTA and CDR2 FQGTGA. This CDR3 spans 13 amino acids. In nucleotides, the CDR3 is TGTGCCAGCAGCACACATAGCAACCGGGAGCAGTACTTC. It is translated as CASSTHSNREQYF.

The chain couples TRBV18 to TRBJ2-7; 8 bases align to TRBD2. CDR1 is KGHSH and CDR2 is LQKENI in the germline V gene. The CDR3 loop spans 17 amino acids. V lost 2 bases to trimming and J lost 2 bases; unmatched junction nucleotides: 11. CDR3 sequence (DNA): TGTGCCAGCTCACCAACGGCGGGAGGCCCTCCCCCCTACGAGCAGTACTTC. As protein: CASSPTAGGPPPYEQYF.

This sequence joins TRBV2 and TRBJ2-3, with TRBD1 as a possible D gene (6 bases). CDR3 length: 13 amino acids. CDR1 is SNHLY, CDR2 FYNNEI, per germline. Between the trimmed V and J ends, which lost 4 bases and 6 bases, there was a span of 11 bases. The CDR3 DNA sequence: TGTGCCAGCAGTGCACAGGGTTCGGATACGCAGTATTTT. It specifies CASSAQGSDTQYF.

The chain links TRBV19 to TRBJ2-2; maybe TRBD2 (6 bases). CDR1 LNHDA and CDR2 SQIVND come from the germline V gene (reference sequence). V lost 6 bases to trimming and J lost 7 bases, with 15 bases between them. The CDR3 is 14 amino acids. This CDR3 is CASRPWGEDGELFF. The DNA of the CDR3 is TGTGCCAGTAGGCCGTGGGGGGAGGACGGGGAGCTGTTTTTT.

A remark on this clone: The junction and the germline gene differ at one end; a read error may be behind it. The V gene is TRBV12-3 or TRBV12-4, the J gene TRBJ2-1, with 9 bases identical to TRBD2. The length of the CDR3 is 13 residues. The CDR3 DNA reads TGTGCCAGCAACCTGCGGGAGGGCGTCGAGGCGCTCTTC. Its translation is CASNLREGVEALF.

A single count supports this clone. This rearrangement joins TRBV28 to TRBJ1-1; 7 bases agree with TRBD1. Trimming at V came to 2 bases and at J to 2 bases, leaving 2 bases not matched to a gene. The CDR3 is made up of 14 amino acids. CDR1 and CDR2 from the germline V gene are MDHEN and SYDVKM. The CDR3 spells CASSLAGGNTEAFF. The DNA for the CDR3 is TGTGCCAGCAGTTTAGCAGGGGGAAACACTGAAGCTTTCTTT.

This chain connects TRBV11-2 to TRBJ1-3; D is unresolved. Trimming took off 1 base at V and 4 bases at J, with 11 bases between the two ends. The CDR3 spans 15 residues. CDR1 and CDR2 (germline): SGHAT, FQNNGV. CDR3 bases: TGTGCCAGCAGCTTAGGACTCCTCGACGGAAACACCATATATTTT. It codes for CASSLGLLDGNTIYF.